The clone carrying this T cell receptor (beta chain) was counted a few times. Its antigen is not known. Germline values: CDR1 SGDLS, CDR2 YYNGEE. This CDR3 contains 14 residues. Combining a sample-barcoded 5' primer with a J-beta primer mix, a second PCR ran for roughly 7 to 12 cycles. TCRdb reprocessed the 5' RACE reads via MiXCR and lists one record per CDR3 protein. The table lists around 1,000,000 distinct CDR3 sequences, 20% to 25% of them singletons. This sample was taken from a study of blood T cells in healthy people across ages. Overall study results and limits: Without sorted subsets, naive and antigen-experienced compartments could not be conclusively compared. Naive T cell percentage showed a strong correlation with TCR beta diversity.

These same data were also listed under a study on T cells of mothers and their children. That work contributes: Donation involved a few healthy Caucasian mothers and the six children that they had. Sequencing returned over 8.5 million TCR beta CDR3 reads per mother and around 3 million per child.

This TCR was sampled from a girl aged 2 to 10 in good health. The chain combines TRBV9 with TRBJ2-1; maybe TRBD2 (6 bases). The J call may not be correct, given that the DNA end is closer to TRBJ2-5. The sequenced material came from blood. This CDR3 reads CASSVEASAETQYF. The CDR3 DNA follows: TGTGCCAGCAGCGTAGAAGCTAGCGCAGAGACCCAGTACTTC.